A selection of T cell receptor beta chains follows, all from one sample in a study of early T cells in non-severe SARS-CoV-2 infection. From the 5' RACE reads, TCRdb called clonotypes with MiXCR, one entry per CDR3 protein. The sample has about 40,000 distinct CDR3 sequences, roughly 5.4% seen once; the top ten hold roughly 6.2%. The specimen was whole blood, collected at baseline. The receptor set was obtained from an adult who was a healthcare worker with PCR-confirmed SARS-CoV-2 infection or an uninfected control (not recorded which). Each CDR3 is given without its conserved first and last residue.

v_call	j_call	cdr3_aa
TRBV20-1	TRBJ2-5	SASPGLRGETQY
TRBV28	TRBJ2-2	ASSLYASGTTGELF
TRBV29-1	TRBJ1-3	SGSGNTIY
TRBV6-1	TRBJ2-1	ASIRDNEQF
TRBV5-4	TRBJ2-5	ASSLGLAGEETQY
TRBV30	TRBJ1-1	AWSPPGQGYTEAF
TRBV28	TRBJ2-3	ASKNPPGGGLTDTQY
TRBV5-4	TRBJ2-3	ASSLNALAETTDTQY
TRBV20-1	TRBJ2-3	SASFGQGSDTQY
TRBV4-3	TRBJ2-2	ASSHTGLYETAGELF
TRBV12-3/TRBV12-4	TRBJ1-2	ASITTLGLPRDSNYGYT
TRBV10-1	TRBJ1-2	ASSDRGQPYGYT
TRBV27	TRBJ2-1	ASSLNYPGLAADNEQF
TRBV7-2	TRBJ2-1	ASSGTSGSRGEQF
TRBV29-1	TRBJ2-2	SEQDSNTGELF
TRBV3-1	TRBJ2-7	ASSQRGTTFYEQY
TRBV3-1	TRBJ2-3	ASSQDPRPTQY
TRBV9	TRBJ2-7	ASSVTPTYEQY
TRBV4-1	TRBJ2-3	ASSRGLAVSTDTQY
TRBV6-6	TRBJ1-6	ASTYRGWNSPLH
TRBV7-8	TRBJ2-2	ASSLVAGVDTGELF
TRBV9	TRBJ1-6	ASSVEWDPYNSPLH
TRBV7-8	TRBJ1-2	ASSPTGGTMNYGYT